Sequencing of this T cell receptor beta chain was carried out in a study of tumor-infiltrating lymphocytes in primary liver carcinoma. Trimming cost V 4 bases and J 4 bases, with 21 bases left between them. The CDR3 totals 16 residues. Germline CDR1 reads SGHNT; CDR2 reads YYREEE (reference sequence). The authors took blood RNA from unsorted whole blood and also extracted germline DNA. Priming with a constant-region primer yielded TCR beta cDNA from around 0.45 ug total RNA. Three nested multiplex PCR rounds, a slightly modified ARM-PCR method, built the TCR beta libraries. TRBV1-TRBV30 forward and Cbeta reverse primers drove the first two roughly 10-cycle rounds. TCRdb re-analysed the multiplex PCR reads in MiXCR, keeping a single row per CDR3 protein. The table shows roughly 330,000 distinct CDR3 sequences, with around 60% occurring only once.

Sequences were obtained from peripheral blood. The chain couples TRBV5-4 to TRBJ2-7; D is unresolved. The TCR comes from a man in his forties or fifties with primary liver carcinoma and hepatitis B virus infection. CDR3 loop: CASSARPQHSTYEQYF. The CDR3 DNA sequence: TGTGCCAGCAGCGCCCGACCGCAGCATAGCACTTACGAGCAGTACTTC.